A selection of T cell receptor beta chains follows, all from one sample in a study of T cell repertoires in cytomegalovirus infection. TCRdb re-derived calls from the reads in MiXCR, one entry per CDR3 protein. The top ten hold more than 10% of the sample, which has a few hundred thousand distinct CDR3 sequences, under 20% seen once. Sequencing used PBMCs. The source of these receptors is a human donor in good health (CMV status not recorded). Some clones in this sample may be carry-over from other donors' samples. CDR3s include the opening cysteine and the closing phenylalanine or tryptophan. The D gene is left open where the match is weak. Clone sizes are given selectively: once, few, many, or a class where the clone is expanded.

TRBJ2-7	many	TRBD2	TRBV7-6	TGTGCCAGCAGTCCAAGTATTGGACTAGGAGCCTACGAGCAGTACTTC	CASSPSIGLGAYEQYF
TRBJ2-7	few	TRBD1	TRBV20-1	TGCAGTGCTAGCCCGGACAGGGGGCGGTTTTTAATCACCTACGAGCAGTACTTC	CSASPDRGRFLITYEQYF
TRBJ2-5	few	TRBD2	TRBV2	TGTGCCAGCAGTACTAGCGCCGGCGAGACCCAGTACTTC	CASSTSAGETQYF
TRBJ1-1	-	-	TRBV2	TGTGCCAGCAGCGCGGACAGTTATGCCGCTGAAGCTTTCTTT	CASSADSYAAEAFF
TRBJ2-1	few	-	TRBV6-2/TRBV6-3	TGTGCCAGCAGTCCACGGGGCGGGGCGACGGTGTTTCAGTTCTTC	CASSPRGGATVFQFF
TRBJ2-4	few	TRBD2	TRBV20-1	TGCAGTGCTAGAGATAGGACTAGCGGGGAAAACATTCAGTACTTC	CSARDRTSGENIQYF
TRBJ2-3	few	-	TRBV20-1	TGCAGTGTGGGGCAGGGCACAGATACGCAGTATTTT	CSVGQGTDTQYF
TRBJ1-1	-	-	TRBV18	TGTGCCAGCTCACTTCACCGGGGGGGCGAGGGGACTGAAGCTTTCTTT	CASSLHRGGEGTEAFF
TRBJ1-1	many	-	TRBV7-9	TGTGCCAGCAGCGTAGCAGGTGACACTGAAGCTTTCTTT	CASSVAGDTEAFF
TRBJ2-3	-	-	TRBV7-8	TGTGCCAGCAGCCCGACAGTGGCCACAGATACGCAGTATTTT	CASSPTVATDTQYF
TRBJ2-1	-	TRBD2	TRBV7-9	TGTGCCAGCAGCTCAGAGATAGCGGGGGGATCCCGTATCAGTGAGCAGTTCTTC	CASSSEIAGGSRISEQFF
TRBJ1-1	-	-	TRBV5-4	TGTGCCAGCAGCTTGTTGTCGACAGCCGATATTGTCTCTGAAGCTTTCTTT	CASSLLSTADIVSEAFF
TRBJ1-4	-	TRBD1	TRBV28	TGTGCCAGCAGAAGCGGACAGGGCGGAGAAAAACTGTTTTTT	CASRSGQGGEKLFF
TRBJ1-2	-	-	TRBV18	TGTGCCAGCTCACCACGGACAGAAGGCTATGGCTACACCTTC	CASSPRTEGYGYTF
TRBJ1-5	-	-	TRBV20-1	TGCAGTGCCAGCGGGACCCCTTTTAGCAATCAGCCCCAGCATTTT	CSASGTPFSNQPQHF
TRBJ2-1	many	TRBD2	TRBV7-2	TGTGCCAGCAGTCCCCAGCGGGGGGCGACGAGGTCCTACAATGAGCAGTTCTTC	CASSPQRGATRSYNEQFF
TRBJ2-2	-	TRBD1	TRBV4-1	TGCGCCAGCAGCCAGGAAAGACAGGGTGCGAACACCGGGGAGCTGTTTTTT	CASSQERQGANTGELFF
TRBJ2-5	-	TRBD2	TRBV18	TGTGCCAGCTCACCAGTTGCTAGCGGGGGGCCGAAGCAAGAGACCCAGTACTTC	CASSPVASGGPKQETQYF
TRBJ1-5	few	-	TRBV7-6	TGTGCCAGCAGCTTAGGAGGGCGGGGGCAGCCCCAGCATTTT	CASSLGGRGQPQHF
TRBJ2-3	many	TRBD2	TRBV7-2	TGTGCCAGCAGCTCCCAGCGGGGGAGCACAGATACGCAGTATTTT	CASSSQRGSTDTQYF
TRBJ2-2	-	-	TRBV7-2	TGTGCCAGCAGCTTAGCCGCGGATTCGGGCACCGGGGAGCTGTTTTTT	CASSLAADSGTGELFF
TRBJ2-5	many	-	TRBV6-2/TRBV6-3	TGTGCCAGCAGTAACAGCTACCAAGAGACCCAGTACTTC	CASSNSYQETQYF
TRBJ2-7	many	-	TRBV28	TGTGCCAGCAAGTGGGCAGGGAAAGACTACGAGCAGTACTTC	CASKWAGKDYEQYF
TRBJ1-1	many	TRBD1	TRBV7-2	TGTGCCAGCAGCAGGACAGGGGGCGGTTGGACTGAAGCTTTCTTT	CASSRTGGGWTEAFF
TRBJ2-2	-	-	TRBV7-6	TGTGCCAGCAGCGCGCGTTACAGGGTTGCGAACACCGGGGAGCTGTTTTTT	CASSARYRVANTGELFF
TRBJ2-7	-	TRBD1	TRBV27	TGTGCCAGCAGGGACAGGGCCGGGCCTTACGAGCAGTACTTC	CASRDRAGPYEQYF
TRBJ2-2	-	TRBD1	TRBV5-1	TGCGCCAGCACCCTCTCCTGGACAGGGGCCCCCGGGGAGCTGTTTTTT	CASTLSWTGAPGELFF
TRBJ2-2	few	TRBD2	TRBV19	TGTGCCAGTATCACGGGGGGATCCGGGGAGCTGTTTTTT	CASITGGSGELFF
TRBJ1-6	-	TRBD1	TRBV20-1	TGCAGTGCTACGCAACCGGGACAGGATAATTCACCCCTCCACTTT	CSATQPGQDNSPLHF
TRBJ1-2	-	-	TRBV20-1	TGCAGTGCTAGTATAGGCCATTATGGCTACACCTTC	CSASIGHYGYTF
TRBJ1-6	-	-	TRBV7-2	TGTGCCAGCAGCTCCCCAGGCGGGGTCTATAATTCACCCCTCCACTTT	CASSSPGGVYNSPLHF
TRBJ2-5	few	-	TRBV7-7	TGTGCTAGCAGCCAGAAGACAGAACTACAAGAGACCCAGTACTTC	CASSQKTELQETQYF
TRBJ2-1	-	-	TRBV20-1	TGCAGTGCTAGAGTCACCACGGAGAGCTCCTACAATGAGCAGTTCTTC	CSARVTTESSYNEQFF
TRBJ2-2	-	TRBD2	TRBV28	TGTGCCAGCACCGGGGGGACGGGAACCGGGGAGCTGTTTTTT	CASTGGTGTGELFF
TRBJ2-7	many	-	TRBV7-6	TGTGCCAGCAGCTTCCAACAGGGCTCCTACGAGCAGTACTTC	CASSFQQGSYEQYF
TRBJ2-3	many	-	TRBV10-3	TGTGCCATCAGTGAGTCGACAGGCGCTAGCACAGATACGCAGTATTTT	CAISESTGASTDTQYF
TRBJ1-3	-	-	TRBV4-2	TGTGCCAGCAGCCAAGATCAAGGTGAACCTGGAAACACCATATATTTT	CASSQDQGEPGNTIYF
TRBJ2-1	few	TRBD1	TRBV9	TGTGCCAGCAGCTCGGAACAGGGGGCACGTCACAATGAGCAGTTCTTC	CASSSEQGARHNEQFF
TRBJ2-2	many	-	TRBV7-6	TGTGCCAGCAGCTTAGGAGGGACGTCAGACTTTACCGGGGAGCTGTTTTTT	CASSLGGTSDFTGELFF
TRBJ2-7	few	TRBD2	TRBV12-3/TRBV12-4	TGTGCCAGCAGTTTATCGGGGGGGCCCGACGAGCAGTACTTC	CASSLSGGPDEQYF